This paragraph reports one T cell receptor beta chain. The target antigen is unknown. Other DNA sequences in this sample translate to the same CDR3. Assay version v3.0 of immunoSEQ was used, and it was run at survey level. TCRdb keeps only in-frame clones here, not all; method: immunoSEQ multiplex PCR. This table has 30,000 or so clones, approximately 85% appearing once. This entry belongs to a study of long-term antiretroviral therapy in people with HIV. The V gene end was trimmed by 0 bases and the J gene end by 1 base; junction bases not matched to a gene: 1. Germline CDR1 SGHNT, CDR2 YYREEE (reference sequence). There are 15 residues in the CDR3. Findings and limits, study-wide: Gathering of blood took place between about 2003 and 2018, possibly under older ART regimens. Pre-ART clonal expansions dominated every time point's repertoire.

The genes are TRBV5-4 and TRBJ2-3; 8 positions match TRBD2. The receptor was isolated from a man between 40 and 49 years old with HIV. Sequences were derived from unsorted PBMCs, sampled 3 years after starting antiretroviral therapy. The DNA for the CDR3 is TGTGCCAGCAGCTTGGAGACTAGCGGCACAGATACGCAGTATTTT. The encoded protein is CASSLETSGTDTQYF. Full variable domain (rest looked up from reference TRBV5-4 and TRBJ2-3): ETGVTQSPTHLIKTRGQQVTLRCSSQSGHNTVSWYQQALGQGPQFIFQYYREEENGRGNFPPRFSGLQFPNYSSELNVNALELDDSALYLCASSLETSGTDTQYFGPGTRLTVL.